Below are 4 T cell receptor beta chains sequenced from a single sample in a study of PD-1 blockade in classical Hodgkin lymphoma (dated by TCRdb to 2020 to 2022). The protocol used for the library was the immunoSEQ multiplex PCR assay. Imported from immuneACCESS, the table was reduced by TCRdb to in-frame sequences with V and J called. These copies leave out some clones; in studies compared against another copy, an unresolved V gene accounts for under half, and the cause of the remainder is not known. Recorded for this sample are fewer than 90,000 clones; about nine tenths of them occurred a single time. The ten largest clones take up less than 25% of the sample. The sample's time point label, in plain terms: cycle 1 day 1 (C1D1), immediately before nivolumab initiation. Relapse after autologous stem cell transplantation had occurred in all trial patients, and cohorts A, B and C were distinguished by prior brentuximab vedotin exposure.

Sequences were derived from peripheral blood mononuclear cells (PBMCs), sampled at baseline. Receptor source: a human donor with classical Hodgkin lymphoma.

The V gene is TRBV4-1, the J gene TRBJ2-1; 7 bases match TRBD2. Germline CDR1 is MGHRA and CDR2 is YSYEKL. V lost 4 bases to trimming and J lost 7 bases; unmatched junction nucleotides: 13. The CDR3 length is 16 residues. The CDR3 nucleotides are TGCGCCAGCAGCCCCCTCTATAGCGGGCCCAAGAATGAGCAGTTCTTC. As protein: CASSPLYSGPKNEQFF.

The J gene is TRBJ2-5, the V gene TRBV7-9, with 8 bases that match TRBD1. Germline CDR1 reads SEHNR; CDR2 reads FQNEAQ (reference sequence). The CDR3 has 13 amino acids. V lost 6 bases and J lost 4; bases outside the gene matches: 4. The CDR3 DNA follows: TGTGCCAGCAGGCGGGGACAGGCAGAGACCCAGTACTTC. This codes for CASRRGQAETQYF. Drawing the rest from reference TRBV7-9 and TRBJ2-5, the complete variable domain is DTGVSQNPRHKITKRGQNVTFRCDPISEHNRLYWYRQTLGQGPEFLTYFQNEAQLEKSRLLSDRFSAERPKGSFSTLEIQRTEQGDSAMYLCASRRGQAETQYFGPGTRLLVL.

This chain uses TRBV28 with TRBJ2-7; no clear D gene. Trimming cost V 1 base and J 2 bases, with 12 bases left between them. The length of the CDR3 is 15 residues. CDR1 MDHEN and CDR2 SYDVKM come from the germline V gene. This CDR3 is CASSLLRTPPYEQYF. The CDR3 DNA is TGTGCCAGCAGTTTATTAAGGACGCCCCCCTACGAGCAGTACTTC.

J is TRBJ2-1 and V is TRBV4-2, with 9 bases lining up with TRBD2. This CDR3 is built from 17 residues. The germline V gene has CDR1 LGHNA and CDR2 YNFKEQ. Losses at the gene ends were 3 bases for V and 3 bases for J; bases not matched to a gene: 9. The CDR3 DNA follows: TGTGCCAGCAGCCAGGGGGCCGCGGGAGGGTACTACAATGAGCAGTTCTTC. Its translation: CASSQGAAGGYYNEQFF.